This is a list of T cell receptor beta chains from one sample in a study of T cell responses to AZD1222 COVID-19 vaccine. Here immunoSEQ multiplex PCR was the method, and the copy in TCRdb shows in-frame clones only, minus some. Altogether 93,000 or so clones are present, 80% to 90% being singletons, with the ten largest covering approximately 22%. This sample comprised peripheral blood, obtained on day 0 of AZD1222 vaccination. Receptor source: an adult in good health. The conserved cysteine and the conserved F or W are not part of the CDR3 here. Each record gives: V gene, J gene, clone size, CDR3 protein. Only part of the rows carry a size: once, few, many, or a class if the clone is expanded.

v_gene: TRBV18; j_gene: TRBJ1-5; abundance: NA; CDR3aa: ASSPGRDQPQH
v_gene: TRBV3-1/TRBV3-2; j_gene: TRBJ1-4; abundance: NA; CDR3aa: ASSQDSYREPEKLF
v_gene: TRBV7-2; j_gene: TRBJ2-3; abundance: NA; CDR3aa: ASSLGGAITDTQY
v_gene: TRBV7-9; j_gene: TRBJ2-1; abundance: once; CDR3aa: ASSTGQAYNEQF
v_gene: TRBV5-1; j_gene: TRBJ1-5; abundance: NA; CDR3aa: ASSLDGPQPQH
v_gene: TRBV11-2; j_gene: TRBJ1-4; abundance: NA; CDR3aa: ASANRPNEKLF
v_gene: TRBV27; j_gene: TRBJ2-1; abundance: NA; CDR3aa: ASSLAPYNEQF
v_gene: TRBV30; j_gene: TRBJ1-5; abundance: NA; CDR3aa: AWSTTSQPQH
v_gene: TRBV5-1; j_gene: TRBJ2-1; abundance: NA; CDR3aa: ASSLSGTEQF
v_gene: TRBV4-3; j_gene: TRBJ2-5; abundance: NA; CDR3aa: ASSQVLAGSFGETQY
v_gene: TRBV10-3; j_gene: TRBJ1-4; abundance: NA; CDR3aa: AISESRLGNEKLF
v_gene: TRBV6-5; j_gene: TRBJ1-2; abundance: NA; CDR3aa: ASSYAQRYGYT
v_gene: TRBV5-4; j_gene: TRBJ2-7; abundance: NA; CDR3aa: ASSLISGGNEQY
v_gene: TRBV19; j_gene: TRBJ2-2; abundance: NA; CDR3aa: ATHFSGRRTGELF
v_gene: TRBV18; j_gene: TRBJ1-5; abundance: NA; CDR3aa: ASSPQGGNQPQH
v_gene: TRBV7-3; j_gene: TRBJ1-2; abundance: NA; CDR3aa: ASSLEQGGNYGYT
v_gene: TRBV19; j_gene: TRBJ1-5; abundance: once; CDR3aa: AGGPNYSNQPQH
v_gene: TRBV3-1/TRBV3-2; j_gene: TRBJ2-3; abundance: once; CDR3aa: ASSRLPGTGYSTDTQY
v_gene: TRBV4-1; j_gene: TRBJ2-3; abundance: NA; CDR3aa: ASRSHSTDTQY
v_gene: TRBV3-1/TRBV3-2; j_gene: TRBJ2-7; abundance: NA; CDR3aa: ASSQSSGSREQY
v_gene: TRBV5-1; j_gene: TRBJ2-7; abundance: NA; CDR3aa: ASSLVPDSYEQY
v_gene: TRBV6-5; j_gene: TRBJ1-5; abundance: NA; CDR3aa: ASSYSSTVDQPQH
v_gene: TRBV3-1/TRBV3-2; j_gene: TRBJ1-1; abundance: NA; CDR3aa: ASSPWGGEAF
v_gene: TRBV5-1; j_gene: TRBJ1-5; abundance: NA; CDR3aa: ASSLGLGQQPQH
v_gene: TRBV18; j_gene: TRBJ1-5; abundance: NA; CDR3aa: ASPLTGADSNQPQH
v_gene: TRBV6-4; j_gene: TRBJ1-3; abundance: NA; CDR3aa: ASSAQGGSGNTIY
v_gene: TRBV7-2; j_gene: TRBJ1-2; abundance: NA; CDR3aa: ASSLGLANYGYT
v_gene: TRBV4-1; j_gene: TRBJ2-3; abundance: NA; CDR3aa: ASSQASVSTDTQY
v_gene: TRBV19; j_gene: TRBJ2-1; abundance: NA; CDR3aa: VSSIPPLAGVTYNEQF
v_gene: TRBV5-1; j_gene: TRBJ2-5; abundance: NA; CDR3aa: ASSLQGGETQY
v_gene: TRBV28; j_gene: TRBJ1-5; abundance: NA; CDR3aa: ASSSVDQPQH
v_gene: TRBV14; j_gene: TRBJ2-5; abundance: NA; CDR3aa: ASSPLAGVETQY
v_gene: TRBV2; j_gene: TRBJ1-1; abundance: NA; CDR3aa: ASSDSSMNTEAF
v_gene: TRBV20-1; j_gene: TRBJ1-2; abundance: NA; CDR3aa: SAGGDGYT
v_gene: TRBV7-8; j_gene: TRBJ2-2; abundance: NA; CDR3aa: ASSRGQGKGELF
v_gene: TRBV6-1; j_gene: TRBJ1-1; abundance: NA; CDR3aa: ASSDQGSYTEAF
v_gene: TRBV7-9; j_gene: TRBJ2-5; abundance: NA; CDR3aa: ASSFTGRQETQY
v_gene: TRBV7-8; j_gene: TRBJ2-7; abundance: NA; CDR3aa: ASSRAGAMNEQY
v_gene: TRBV7-2; j_gene: TRBJ1-2; abundance: NA; CDR3aa: ASSLVGRGWEAGYGYT
v_gene: TRBV28; j_gene: TRBJ2-1; abundance: NA; CDR3aa: ASSLLSGYSYNEQF
v_gene: TRBV18; j_gene: TRBJ1-2; abundance: NA; CDR3aa: ASSPPLRTVNYGYT
v_gene: TRBV19; j_gene: TRBJ1-2; abundance: NA; CDR3aa: ASSNQGLYGYT
v_gene: TRBV6-5; j_gene: TRBJ2-3; abundance: once; CDR3aa: ASSYGTGGPDTQY
v_gene: TRBV12-3/TRBV12-4; j_gene: TRBJ1-2; abundance: NA; CDR3aa: ASSPPGLYGYT
v_gene: TRBV4-3; j_gene: TRBJ2-2; abundance: NA; CDR3aa: ASRRGTGELF
v_gene: TRBV10-3; j_gene: TRBJ1-3; abundance: NA; CDR3aa: AIRPQDSGNTIY
v_gene: TRBV7-9; j_gene: TRBJ1-6; abundance: NA; CDR3aa: ASSASLGHGNSPLH
v_gene: TRBV3-1/TRBV3-2; j_gene: TRBJ2-3; abundance: NA; CDR3aa: ASSPPGTTDTQY
v_gene: TRBV5-1; j_gene: TRBJ2-5; abundance: NA; CDR3aa: ASRLLTGPQETQY
v_gene: TRBV5-1; j_gene: TRBJ1-2; abundance: many; CDR3aa: ANGRFRTPANYGYT
v_gene: TRBV7-3; j_gene: TRBJ1-1; abundance: NA; CDR3aa: ASSLNRVGQRTEAF
v_gene: TRBV12-3/TRBV12-4; j_gene: TRBJ1-5; abundance: NA; CDR3aa: ASSLLAQPQH
v_gene: TRBV10-3; j_gene: TRBJ1-4; abundance: NA; CDR3aa: AIRPGQGEKLF
v_gene: TRBV19; j_gene: TRBJ2-3; abundance: few; CDR3aa: ASASGDTDTQY
v_gene: TRBV6-5; j_gene: TRBJ2-7; abundance: NA; CDR3aa: ASSWKGPLYEQY